One and the same sample provided the 24 T cell receptor beta chains below, sequenced in a study of cytomegalovirus exposure and HLA in healthy donors. Primers for the PCR totalled 60 Vbeta and 13 Jbeta. The table came from immunoSEQ multiplex PCR; TCRdb's copy has only in-frame clones and leaves some out. Among some 120,000 clones, about four fifths were seen once, and the ten largest hold roughly 10%. Sequenced sample: PBMCs. The receptors shown here come from a woman aged 50 to 60 in good health and CMV-seropositive.

V gene TRBV27 combines with J gene TRBJ2-3; TRBD2 aligns across 13 bases. The germline V gene encodes CDR1 MNHEY and CDR2 SMNVEV (reference sequence). V lost 2 bases to trimming and J lost 4 bases; unmatched junction nucleotides: 3. CDR3 length: 16 amino acids. CDR3 protein: CASSLILAGGADTQYF. The CDR3 nucleotides read TGTGCCAGCAGTTTAATACTAGCGGGAGGGGCAGATACGCAGTATTTT.

In nucleotides, the CDR3 is TGTGCCAGCAGCCTCGTGACAGTAGAGCAGTACTTC. Encoded protein: CASSLVTVEQYF. V gene TRBV7-2 combines with J gene TRBJ2-7, with D perhaps matching TRBD1 (5 bases). The germline V and J ends were trimmed by 5 bases and 7 bases, with 12 bases remaining between them. The CDR3 contains 12 residues. Germline CDR1 and CDR2: SGHTA and FQGNSA.

This rearrangement joins TRBV7-9 to TRBJ2-7; possible D gene TRBD2, 6 bases. Trimming stripped 7 bases from V and 3 bases from J, with 16 bases between. The CDR3 contains 14 residues. Germline values: CDR1 SEHNR, CDR2 FQNEAQ (reference sequence). DNA for the CDR3: TGTGCCAGCACCCCCGGGGGTGAGGACTACGAGCAGTACTTC. Translating gives CASTPGGEDYEQYF.

The chain couples TRBV7-9 to TRBJ2-7; TRBD1 matches at 9 bases. This CDR3 comprises 16 residues. The V and J ends lost 4 bases and 4 bases, in that order; junction bases with no gene match: 11. Germline V gene data show CDR1 as SEHNR and CDR2 as FQNEAQ (reference sequence). CDR3 loop: CASSSPTGGGFYEQYF. The CDR3 bases are TGTGCCAGCAGCTCTCCAACAGGGGGCGGATTTTACGAGCAGTACTTC.

J is TRBJ1-2 and V is TRBV9; D call uncertain. This CDR3 has 14 residues. Per germline, CDR1 SGDLS and CDR2 YYNGEE. The V end was cut by 0 bases, the J end by 0 bases, with 6 bases between. CDR3 DNA sequence: TGTGCCAGCAGCGTAGGGTCAGCTAACTATGGCTACACCTTC. The encoded protein is CASSVGSANYGYTF.

The chain couples TRBV20-1 to TRBJ1-2; tentatively, D is TRBD1 (6 bases). Germline V lookup: CDR1 DFQATT, CDR2 SNEGSKA (reference sequence). The V gene lost 4 bases and the J gene lost 8 bases, with 11 bases spanning the gap. This CDR3 has 11 residues. CDR3 sequence reads: CSATDSKGYTF. The CDR3 coding sequence is TGCAGTGCTACGGACAGCAAGGGCTACACCTTC.

The chain links TRBV5-1 to TRBJ2-3; possibly TRBD2 for D (5 bases). The CDR3 has 15 amino acids. The V end was cut by 4 bases, the J end by 0 bases, with 12 bases between. CDR1 and CDR2 from the germline V gene are SGHRS and YFSETQ. CDR3 DNA: TGCGCCAGCAGCCCTACGCGGGTCAGCACAGATACGCAGTATTTT. This codes for CASSPTRVSTDTQYF.

This chain joins TRBV7-2 and TRBJ2-1, with TRBD2 identical over 8 bases. The CDR3 sequence is 15 residues long. Germline V CDR1 and CDR2: SGHTA, FQGNSA. Germline trimming cut 5 bases from V and 6 bases from J; bases unmatched to any gene: 9. CDR3 loop: CASSPGGAGGNEQFF. The CDR3 DNA reads as TGTGCCAGCAGCCCGGGTGGGGCGGGGGGCAATGAGCAGTTCTTC.

The J gene is TRBJ1-1, the V gene TRBV27; TRBD1 aligns across 7 bases. With 4 bases clipped from V and 4 bases from J, the junction kept 3 bases outside the gene matches. CDR1 and CDR2 from the germline V gene are MNHEY and SMNVEV (reference sequence). There are 13 residues in the CDR3. This CDR3 is CASSSHRGTEAFF. Here the CDR3 DNA reads TGTGCCAGCAGTTCGCACAGGGGCACTGAAGCTTTCTTT.

This clone was recorded a few times. The chain has TRBV11-2 and TRBJ2-7; 7 bases line up with TRBD1. This CDR3 has 14 amino acids. V shed 3 bases, J shed 6 bases, and the junction held 8 bases outside the gene matches. Germline V gene data show CDR1 as SGHAT and CDR2 as FQNNGV. The CDR3 nucleotides are TGTGCCAGCAGCTTTACAGGGGTAGGTGCCGAGCAGTACTTC. It specifies CASSFTGVGAEQYF.

The chain recombines TRBV19 with TRBJ2-3; D remains unclear. CDR3 length: 15 amino acids. From germline, CDR1 is LNHDA and CDR2 SQIVND (reference sequence). The V end lost 5 bases, the J end lost 1 base, and 13 bases lay between the germline ends. The CDR3 loop is CASSLSGRRTDTQYF. As DNA, the CDR3 is TGTGCCAGTAGTCTATCAGGCCGACGCACAGATACGCAGTATTTT.

This chain connects TRBV6-6 to TRBJ1-2; a weak D match, TRBD1 (5 bases). The CDR3 loop spans 12 amino acids. CDR1 is MNHNY, CDR2 SVGAGI, per germline (reference sequence). V lost 8 bases and J lost 6, with 13 bases in between. The CDR3 loop reads CASSGRGDGYTF. CDR3 sequence (DNA): TGTGCCAGCTCAGGGAGGGGTGATGGCTACACCTTC.

In regard to this clone: Other nucleotide sequences in the sample specify the same CDR3. The V and J genes are TRBV6-5 and TRBJ1-2, with 9 bases aligning to TRBD1. The CDR3 covers 14 residues. Trimming at V came to 5 bases and at J to 6 bases, leaving 7 bases not matched to a gene. Germline V gene lookup returns CDR1 MNHEY and CDR2 SVGAGI. The CDR3: CASSKGQGEDGYTF. CDR3 nucleotides: TGTGCCAGCAGTAAGGGACAGGGAGAGGATGGCTACACCTTC.

This clone was counted a few times. The V call is TRBV27, the J call TRBJ1-5, with unresolved D. Germline CDR1 is MNHEY and CDR2 is SMNVEV (reference sequence). Deletions cut 2 bases from V and 5 bases from J, with 10 bases between. This CDR3 has 14 residues. In nucleotides, the CDR3 is TGTGCCAGCAGTTTAAACATTTACCATCAGCCCCAGCATTTT. This sequence encodes CASSLNIYHQPQHF.

The chain links TRBV7-2 to TRBJ1-1, with unresolved D. CDR1 is SGHTA and CDR2 is FQGNSA in the germline V gene. The V end lost 5 bases, the J end lost 3 bases, and 10 bases lay between the germline ends. This CDR3 spans 13 amino acids. DNA for the CDR3: TGTGCCAGCAGCCCCAGCCGGGACACTGAAGCTTTCTTT. Translation gives CASSPSRDTEAFF.

This clone showed up just once. The chain joins TRBV9 to TRBJ2-5, with D possibly matching TRBD1 (6 bases). Trimming pared 3 bases from V and 4 bases from J, leaving 16 bases between. The germline CDR1 and CDR2 sequences are SGDLS and YYNGEE. The CDR3 runs to 15 residues. CDR3 loop: CASSDQTGPRETQYF. CDR3 sequence (DNA): TGTGCCAGCAGCGACCAAACAGGGCCCAGAGAGACCCAGTACTTC.

The chain employs TRBV9 and TRBJ2-3, with 9 bases identical to TRBD1. V lost 0 bases and J lost 4; bases outside the gene matches: 12. The CDR3 loop spans 18 amino acids. In germline, CDR1 is SGDLS, CDR2 YYNGEE. CDR3 sequence (DNA): TGTGCCAGCAGCGTAGCTTCGGGGACAGGGCAGTGGGCAGATACGCAGTATTTT. This translates into CASSVASGTGQWADTQYF.

This clone was seen a few times. The rearrangement links TRBV9 to TRBJ2-5; D call uncertain. Germline V gene lookup returns CDR1 SGDLS and CDR2 YYNGEE. This CDR3 contains 13 residues. V lost 0 bases and J lost 3, with 6 bases in between. CDR3: CASSVVPKETQYF. The CDR3 DNA sequence: TGTGCCAGCAGCGTAGTCCCAAAAGAGACCCAGTACTTC.

The rearrangement uses TRBV7-9 and TRBJ2-7; TRBD1 might be the D (5 bases). CDR1 and CDR2 from the germline V gene are SEHNR and FQNEAQ (reference sequence). V lost 5 bases and J lost 13, with 12 bases in between. This CDR3 is built from 10 residues. CDR3 in amino acids: CASSATDVYF. DNA of the CDR3: TGTGCCAGCAGCGCGACAGACGTTTACTTC.

CDR3 sequence reads: CASEGDRANTEAFF. The CDR3 bases are TGTGCCAGCGAAGGGGACAGGGCGAACACTGAAGCTTTCTTT. The chain recombines TRBV5-4 with TRBJ1-1; 9 nucleotides align to TRBD1. V shed 7 bases, J shed 1 base, and the junction held 5 bases outside the gene matches. This CDR3 has 14 amino acids. Per the germline V gene, CDR1 is SGHNT and CDR2 is YYREEE (reference sequence). The complete variable domain, with remaining parts taken from reference TRBV5-4 and TRBJ1-1, reads ETGVTQSPTHLIKTRGQQVTLRCSSQSGHNTVSWYQQALGQGPQFIFQYYREEENGRGNFPPRFSGLQFPNYSSELNVNALELDDSALYLCASEGDRANTEAFFGQGTRLTVV.

The rearrangement uses TRBV7-9 and TRBJ1-4, with D possibly matching TRBD1 (5 bases). CDR1 and CDR2 (germline): SEHNR, FQNEAQ (reference sequence). With 3 bases removed from V and 2 bases from J, the gap between germline ends came to 16 bases. The CDR3 consists of 17 residues. The CDR3 sequence: CASSLSPDTATNEKLFF. CDR3 nucleotide sequence: TGTGCCAGCAGCTTGAGCCCGGACACGGCGACTAATGAAAAACTGTTTTTT.

The rearrangement uses TRBV9 and TRBJ2-3, with 10 bases aligning to TRBD2. The V gene end was trimmed by 4 bases and the J gene end by 6 bases; junction bases not matched to a gene: 14. The CDR3 length is 17 residues. Germline loops: CDR1 SGDLS, CDR2 YYNGEE. Written as DNA, the CDR3 is TGTGCCAGCAGCCCAACTACCAGCGGGGGGGCCGGGGATACGCAGTATTTT. The encoded protein is CASSPTTSGGAGDTQYF.

The chain uses TRBV25-1 and TRBJ2-3, with D perhaps matching TRBD2 (6 bases). V was clipped by 4 bases and J by 0 bases, with 14 bases between them. Germline CDR1 reads MGHDK; CDR2 reads SYGVNS. This CDR3 is 16 amino acids long. This CDR3 reads CASSGLLANSTDTQYF. The CDR3 nucleotides read TGTGCCAGCAGTGGCCTGCTAGCGAACAGCACAGATACGCAGTATTTT.

V gene TRBV6-6 combines with J gene TRBJ1-2, with D tentatively TRBD1 (5 bases). The CDR3 length is 14 residues. The V and J ends lost 2 bases and 5 bases respectively, with 12 bases between them. Germline V gene lookup returns CDR1 MNHNY and CDR2 SVGAGI (reference sequence). The CDR3 loop reads CASSYNGGKYGYTF. CDR3 nucleotides: TGTGCCAGCAGTTACAACGGGGGTAAATATGGCTACACCTTC.